These 19 T cell receptor beta chains were all obtained from the same sample, sequenced in a study of T cell responses to AZD1222 COVID-19 vaccine. This table comes from immunoSEQ multiplex PCR, and its TCRdb copy is limited to in-frame clones, with some not included. The top ten hold around 1.5% of the sample, which has about 130,000 clones, 89% seen once. Specimen: peripheral blood, collected on day 0 of AZD1222 vaccination. These receptors were taken from an adult in good health.

The chain combines TRBV19 with TRBJ1-5; D call uncertain. The CDR3 length is 13 residues. Trimming took off 5 bases at V and 3 bases at J, with 8 bases between the two ends. From germline, CDR1 is LNHDA and CDR2 SQIVND (reference sequence). Here the CDR3 reads CASSPNYNQPQHF. CDR3 nucleotide sequence: TGTGCCAGTAGTCCAAATTACAATCAGCCCCAGCATTTT.

The table lists this clone with a few counts. V is TRBV12-3 or TRBV12-4 and J is TRBJ2-7, with D tentatively TRBD1 (7 bases). Between the trimmed V and J ends, which lost 4 bases and 5 bases, there was a span of 12 bases. CDR3 length: 13 amino acids. CDR3 in amino acids: CASSWTRGDEQYF. The CDR3, as DNA: TGTGCCAGCAGTTGGACCAGGGGGGACGAGCAGTACTTC.

This rearrangement joins TRBV5-6 to TRBJ1-2; 10 nucleotides agree with TRBD1. Trimming took 5 bases from V and 4 from J; bases not matched to a gene: 17. Germline CDR1 SGHDT, CDR2 YYEEEE. The CDR3 is 18 residues long. CDR3 region: CASSLTLRDRGLVYGYTF. The CDR3 DNA is TGTGCCAGCAGTTTGACCCTCCGGGACAGGGGTTTGGTCTATGGCTACACCTTC.

This sequence joins TRBV11-2 and TRBJ2-7, with a tentative D call TRBD2 (7 bases). Germline V gives CDR1 SGHAT, CDR2 FQNNGV. The CDR3 is made up of 18 amino acids. V gave up 2 bases and J gave up 6 bases, with 26 bases separating them. In DNA form, the CDR3 reads TGTGCCAGCAGCTTAAATCCGCCCCCAGGGGAGAGCGGGACCGAGCAGTACTTC. Its translation: CASSLNPPPGESGTEQYF.

The gene calls are TRBV19 and TRBJ1-1; 8 bases match TRBD1. The J segment lost 1 base and the V segment lost 5 bases, leaving 6 bases of the junction unmatched. Germline CDR1 reads LNHDA; CDR2 reads SQIVND (reference sequence). The length of the CDR3 is 15 residues. Here the CDR3 reads CASSAQGGTNTEAFF. The CDR3 DNA is TGTGCCAGTAGTGCACAGGGGGGAACGAACACTGAAGCTTTCTTT.

V usage is TRBV6-5 and J usage is TRBJ2-1, with 7 nucleotides matching TRBD1. Germline CDR1 is MNHEY and CDR2 is SVGAGI. J lost 8 bases, V lost 11 bases, and 6 bases had no gene match. The CDR3 is 11 amino acids. In nucleotides, the CDR3 is TGTGCCGGTAGGGGGCTGGATGAGCAGTTCTTC. Translated: CAGRGLDEQFF.

The rearrangement joins TRBV9 to TRBJ2-1; D unresolved. Germline V gives CDR1 SGDLS, CDR2 YYNGEE. V lost 0 bases and J lost 10, with 11 bases in between. CDR3 length: 13 amino acids. The CDR3 sequence is CASSVGAPTEQFF. The CDR3 region has the DNA TGTGCCAGCAGCGTAGGGGCCCCGACCGAGCAGTTCTTC.

This clone was observed a single time. The CDR3 nucleotides are TGTGCCAGCAATAAAGGCGGAAACACTGAAGCTTTCTTT. Protein product: CASNKGGNTEAFF. The rearrangement links TRBV12-3 or TRBV12-4 to TRBJ1-1; D not certain. The CDR3 spans 13 residues. V was trimmed by 7 bases and J by 2 bases, leaving 11 bases between them.

V gene TRBV28 combines with J gene TRBJ2-7; possible D gene TRBD2, 6 bases. CDR3 size: 14 residues. Germline V lookup: CDR1 MDHEN, CDR2 SYDVKM. With 7 bases removed from V and 1 base from J, the gap between germline ends came to 14 bases. CDR3 protein: CASTSRDGSYEQYF. Here the CDR3 DNA reads TGTGCCAGCACGTCGCGGGACGGATCCTACGAGCAGTACTTC. Filled out from reference TRBV28 and TRBJ2-7, the complete variable domain reads DVKVTQSSRYLVKRTGEKVFLECVQDMDHENMFWYRQDPGLGLRLIYFSYDVKMKEKGDIPEGYSVSREKKERFSLILESASTNQTSMYLCASTSRDGSYEQYFGPGTRLTVT.

Here the CDR3 reads CASSDEGLAFRDTEAFF. CDR3 DNA sequence: TGTGCCAGCAGTGACGAGGGTCTAGCCTTTCGGGACACTGAAGCTTTCTTT. V usage is TRBV6-1 and J usage is TRBJ1-1; D remains ambiguous. This CDR3 spans 17 amino acids. V lost 3 bases to trimming and J lost 3 bases, with 20 bases between them. Germline V CDR1 and CDR2: MNHNS, SASEGT.

This clone appeared a few times. The rearrangement links TRBV5-1 to TRBJ2-2; 10 bases are shared with TRBD2. Losses at the gene ends were 8 bases for V and 6 bases for J; bases not matched to a gene: 10. The CDR3 consists of 15 residues. Germline assignment: CDR1 SGHRS and CDR2 YFSETQ. CDR3 DNA sequence: TGCGCCAGTCACAAGCGGGAGGGCCTTCCCGGGGAGCTGTTTTTT. This gives the protein CASHKREGLPGELFF. Variable domain in full (rest from reference TRBV5-1 and TRBJ2-2): KAGVTQTPRYLIKTRGQQVTLSCSPISGHRSVSWYQQTPGQGLQFLFEYFSETQRNKGNFPGRFSGRQFSNSRSEMNVSTLELGDSALYLCASHKREGLPGELFFGEGSRLTVL.

The chain couples TRBV9 to TRBJ1-2; 10 bases match TRBD1. CDR3 length: 15 amino acids. Germline values: CDR1 SGDLS, CDR2 YYNGEE. V dropped 0 bases and J dropped 3; count of bases not matched to a gene: 2. The CDR3 protein is CASSVADRGDYGYTF. The DNA for the CDR3 is TGTGCCAGCAGCGTAGCGGACAGGGGGGACTATGGCTACACCTTC.

The gene calls are TRBV19 and TRBJ1-4; D gene uncertain. V lost 4 bases and J lost 5, with 20 bases in between. From germline, CDR1 is LNHDA and CDR2 SQIVND (reference sequence). This CDR3 has 17 residues. This CDR3 reads CASSTFGRFVGNEKLFF. CDR3 bases: TGTGCCAGTAGTACGTTTGGGCGCTTTGTGGGGAATGAAAAACTGTTTTTT.

V and J are TRBV5-1 and TRBJ2-7; D might be TRBD2 (6 bases). The CDR3 sequence is 13 residues long. Germline V lookup: CDR1 SGHRS, CDR2 YFSETQ. Trimming stripped 4 bases from V and 4 bases from J, with 12 bases between. CDR3 sequence: CASSLTSFYEQYF. In DNA form, the CDR3 reads TGCGCCAGCAGCCTGACTAGTTTTTACGAGCAGTACTTC.

This clone has a handful of counts. This chain uses TRBV24-1 with TRBJ2-2; the D gene is possibly TRBD2 (5 bases). CDR1 KGHDR and CDR2 SFDVKD come from the germline V gene. Trimming left V 0 bases short and J 6 bases short, with 13 bases between. CDR3 length equals 16 residues. In DNA, the CDR3 is TGTGCCACCAGTGATTTGTCACTAGACGGAGCCGGGGAGCTGTTTTTT. Translating it yields CATSDLSLDGAGELFF.

The gene calls are TRBV6-5 and TRBJ2-7, with TRBD2 matching over 10 bases. Germline CDR1 reads MNHEY; CDR2 reads SVGAGI. V shed 0 bases and J 4 bases; nucleotides not matched to a gene: 3. The CDR3 is 15 amino acids. The CDR3 DNA sequence: TGTGCCAGCAGTTACTCTGCTAGCGGGAGTTACGAGCAGTACTTC. Its translation is CASSYSASGSYEQYF.

This rearrangement joins TRBV7-9 to TRBJ2-3; D assignment may be TRBD1 or TRBD2 (5 bases each). The CDR3 consists of 15 residues. The germline V gene encodes CDR1 SEHNR and CDR2 FQNEAQ (reference sequence). V shed 3 bases and J shed 2 bases, with 12 bases lying between them. CDR3 DNA: TGTGCCAGCAGCTTTGGGGTCGGGACCACAGATACGCAGTATTTT. Protein product: CASSFGVGTTDTQYF.

CDR3 sequence: CASSPAPRTEAFF. DNA of the CDR3: TGTGCCAGCAGCCCGGCCCCTAGGACTGAAGCTTTCTTT. The chain joins TRBV14 to TRBJ1-1, with D unclear. The CDR3 is 13 amino acids. The germline gives CDR1 SGHDN, CDR2 FVKESK. V was cut by 4 bases and J by 5 bases, with 11 bases left in between.

The CDR3 nucleotides are TGCAGCGCCCTAGGGGGCCCCGAGCAGTTCTTC. As protein: CSALGGPEQFF. This chain connects TRBV29-1 to TRBJ2-1; TRBD1 matches 7 bases. The V gene end was trimmed by 7 bases and the J gene end by 10 bases; junction bases not matched to a gene: 7. CDR3 length: 11 amino acids. Germline V CDR1 and CDR2: SQVTM, ANQGSEA.